The clone carrying this T cell receptor (beta chain) was counted ten times or more. This entry comes from a study of T cells in Graves' hyperthyroidism and ophthalmopathy. This CDR3 is 14 amino acids long. Trimming cost V 4 bases and J 5 bases, with 12 bases left between them. Germline CDR1 SEHNR, CDR2 FQNEAQ (reference sequence). The source material, RNA transcripts, was used to amplify TCR beta CDR3 regions. RT-PCR in the first round (using the HTBI primer set) targeted the TCR CDR3. TCRdb recomputed calls from the multiplex PCR reads with MiXCR, one row per CDR3 protein. The sample yields 660,000 or so distinct CDR3 sequences, under 25% seen once.

This chain links TRBV7-9 with TRBJ2-1; D possibly matches TRBD1 or TRBD2 (6 bases each). The receptor comes from a man aged 30 to 39 with Graves' ophthalmopathy. Sequences were obtained from blood. In DNA form, the CDR3 reads TGTGCCAGCAGCTACCGGGGGCGAGACAATGAGCAGTTCTTC. Protein sequence: CASSYRGRDNEQFF. Full variable domain (missing parts from reference TRBV7-9 and TRBJ2-1): DTGVSQNPRHKITKRGQNVTFRCDPISEHNRLYWYRQTLGQGPEFLTYFQNEAQLEKSRLLSDRFSAERPKGSFSTLEIQRTEQGDSAMYLCASSYRGRDNEQFFGPGTRLTVL.